The clone carrying this T cell receptor (beta chain) was seen many times. These data come from a study of OX40 agonist ivuxolimab in advanced cancers. The method was immunoSEQ multiplex PCR; TCRdb's version includes in-frame clones alone and lacks a portion of them. There are 90,000 or so clones in the sample; 75% to 95% occur only once, and roughly 8.9% lies in the top ten. CDR1 MNHNY and CDR2 SVGAGI come from the germline V gene (reference sequence). The V end was cut by 2 bases, the J end by 3 bases, with 17 bases between. This CDR3 has 16 residues. The clonotype was recovered from an adult with an advanced solid tumor such as melanoma, head and neck, liver or kidney cancer. V and J are TRBV6-6 and TRBJ2-7; TRBD1 might be the D (6 bases). The starting material was CD4+ or CD8+ T cells sorted from blood, obtained in a trial of the OX40 agonist ivuxolimab. CDR3 DNA: TGTGCCAGCAGTTACGCCCCGACAAGGACAGACTACGAGCAGTACGTC. Amino acid sequence: CASSYAPTRTDYEQYV.